This T cell receptor beta chain originates from a study of blood T cell repertoires in COVID-19. Study background: Acute and convalescent COVID-19 samples came from the United States, Italy and Spain. Sample material is recorded as cDNA or gDNA derived from T cells, B-cell-depleted T cells, or PBMCs.

The method was immunoSEQ multiplex PCR; TCRdb's version includes in-frame clones alone and lacks a portion of them. Counted here are under 450,000 clones, 91% occurring once; the ten biggest clones make up 0.8% to 0.9%. Residents of 24 US areas, aged about 18 to 95 years, made up the participants. Those designated as exposed participants met a COVID-19 case within 2 weeks before study entry. CDR1 is LGHNA, CDR2 YSLEER, per germline. The V and J ends lost 0 bases and 5 bases respectively, with 8 bases between them. The CDR3 covers 13 residues. The source is a woman aged 40 to 55 who had been exposed to COVID-19. The specimen was PBMCs or T cells enriched from blood (not recorded which). The chain links TRBV4-3 to TRBJ2-7; tentatively, D is TRBD1 (5 bases). The CDR3 sequence is CASSQDPGNEQYF. The CDR3 DNA follows: TGCGCCAGCAGCCAAGACCCAGGGAACGAGCAGTACTTC.